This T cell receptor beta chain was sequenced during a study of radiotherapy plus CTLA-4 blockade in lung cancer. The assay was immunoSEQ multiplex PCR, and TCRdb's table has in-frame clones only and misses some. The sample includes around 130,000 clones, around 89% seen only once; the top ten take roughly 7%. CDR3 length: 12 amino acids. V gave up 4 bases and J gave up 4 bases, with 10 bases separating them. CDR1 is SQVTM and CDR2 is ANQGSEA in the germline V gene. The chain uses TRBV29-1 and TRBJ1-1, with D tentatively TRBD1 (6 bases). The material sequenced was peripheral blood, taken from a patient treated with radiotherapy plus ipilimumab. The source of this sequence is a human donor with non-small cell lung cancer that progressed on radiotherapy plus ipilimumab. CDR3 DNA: TGCAGCGTTGGGGGGGGCCTCACTGAAGCTTTCTTT. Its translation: CSVGGGLTEAFF.